The 21 T cell receptor beta chains listed next were all sequenced from one sample in a study of post-analysis software for immune sequencing data (dated by TCRdb to the mid-2010s). Their antigens remain unidentified. Here is what the overall study found, with its caveats: Four to six TRBV segments, including TRBV5-6, TRBV5-1 and TRBV20-1, were significantly more frequent in patients than controls.

Library construction relied on PCR. Sequencing was carried out with an Illumina HiSeq 2500. To reduce PCR and sequencing biases, unique molecular identifiers were built into the TCR beta cDNA libraries. TCRdb reanalyzed the raw reads on its own, using fastp at Q25 for trimming and MiXCR for clone calling, and kept in-frame beta chains. Every CDR3 protein is listed once, alongside the most common genes and DNA of its rows. For this sample there are about 190,000 distinct CDR3 sequences; 25% to 35% appear just once. The leading ten clones occupy around 3.7% of the sample. Sequenced material: blood. The origin of the receptors is a girl aged 2-17 years with multiple sclerosis.

This clonotype appeared a few times. This chain joins TRBV27 and TRBJ1-1, with D unresolved. CDR3 length equals 15 residues. With 1 base removed from V and 1 base from J, the gap between germline ends came to 10 bases. Germline V gene lookup returns CDR1 MNHEY and CDR2 SMNVEV (reference sequence). The DNA for the CDR3 is TGTGCCAGCAGTTTATTTTATCGGACGAACACTGAAGCTTTCTTT. This encodes CASSLFYRTNTEAFF.

This clonotype has a count of ten or more. This chain links TRBV5-1 with TRBJ2-1; no clear D gene. CDR1 and CDR2 from the germline V gene are SGHRS and YFSETQ. The V end was cut by 4 bases, the J end by 0 bases, with 14 bases between. CDR3 size: 16 residues. DNA for the CDR3: TGCGCCAGCAGCCCACACAGCGCAAGCTCCTACAATGAGCAGTTCTTC. Translated: CASSPHSASSYNEQFF.

The CDR3 spells CASSIRLGGTGELFF. CDR3 nucleotides: TGTGCCAGCAGCATCCGTCTGGGGGGCACCGGGGAGCTGTTTTTT. V is TRBV12-3 or TRBV12-4 and J is TRBJ2-2, with D possibly matching TRBD2 (6 bases). The CDR3 spans 15 residues. Trimming removed 6 bases at V and 4 bases at J, with 15 bases between.

As for this clonotype: With a much larger clone just one base away, this may be a read error. The rearrangement links TRBV6-5 to TRBJ1-2, with D perhaps TRBD1 (6 bases). This CDR3 has 13 residues. The germline CDR1 and CDR2 sequences are MNHEY and SVGAGI. The CDR3 coding sequence is TGTGCCAGCAGTAACGGAGGGGGGTATGGCCACACCTTC. Encoded protein: CASSNGGGYGHTF.

This chain joins TRBV5-1 and TRBJ2-3; D might be TRBD2 (5 bases). In germline, CDR1 is SGHRS, CDR2 YFSETQ. V was clipped by 4 bases and J by 3 bases, with 18 bases between them. The CDR3 consists of 16 residues. Here the CDR3 reads CASSAAGSGGTDTQYF. The CDR3 coding sequence is TGCGCCAGCAGCGCCGCCGGGTCGGGCGGGACAGATACGCAGTATTTT.

The chain carries TRBV12-3 or TRBV12-4 and TRBJ1-1, with a possible D match to TRBD1 (6 bases). Trimming stripped 3 bases from V and 1 base from J, with 9 bases between. The CDR3 is 14 residues long. CDR3 coding DNA: TGTGCCAGCAGTTTGGACAGCACGAACACTGAAGCTTTCTTT. This gives the protein CASSLDSTNTEAFF.

The chain recombines TRBV7-9 with TRBJ2-1; D is tentatively TRBD1 or TRBD2 (6 bases each). CDR1 SEHNR and CDR2 FQNEAQ come from the germline V gene (reference sequence). CDR3 length: 16 amino acids. V was clipped by 1 base and J by 7 bases, with 17 bases between them. The CDR3 protein is CASSLVASRGGNEQFF. CDR3 sequence (DNA): TGTGCCAGCAGCTTAGTGGCTTCCAGGGGAGGAAATGAGCAGTTCTTC.

This clonotype was seen many times. Relative to the germline gene, one junction end is altered; a read error may explain this. The chain joins TRBV7-7 to TRBJ2-3, with 7 bases that match TRBD1. Per the germline V gene, CDR1 is SSHAT and CDR2 is FNYEAQ (reference sequence). The CDR3 has 17 residues. CDR3 protein: CASSLAGDSRNTDTQYF. The CDR3 DNA sequence: TGTGCTAGCAGCTTAGCAGGGGACAGCCGGAACACAGATACGCAGTATTTT.

At least ten counts were recorded for this clonotype. The chain recombines TRBV28 with TRBJ2-3; D is uncertain. There are 15 residues in the CDR3. Trimming left V 5 bases short and J 4 bases short, with 16 bases between. Germline V gene data show CDR1 as MDHEN and CDR2 as SYDVKM. The CDR3 sequence is CASSTGAASADTQYF. CDR3 DNA sequence: TGTGCCAGCAGTACCGGTGCCGCGAGCGCAGATACGCAGTATTTT. Based on the CDR3 plus reference TRBV28 and TRBJ2-3, the full variable domain is DVKVTQSSRYLVKRTGEKVFLECVQDMDHENMFWYRQDPGLGLRLIYFSYDVKMKEKGDIPEGYSVSREKKERFSLILESASTNQTSMYLCASSTGAASADTQYFGPGTRLTVL.

CDR3 nucleotide sequence: TGTGCCAGCAGCTTCAGCGGGGGGTACACAGATACGCAGTATTTT. Amino acid sequence: CASSFSGGYTDTQYF. The V call is TRBV7-2, the J call TRBJ2-3, with 9 bases identical to TRBD2. This CDR3 comprises 15 residues. J gave up 2 bases and V 3 bases, and 3 bases lay outside the gene matches. Per germline, CDR1 SGHTA and CDR2 FQGNSA.

Comments on this clonotype: A much larger clone differs from this one at a single base, so this may be a read error. The chain links TRBV12-3 or TRBV12-4 to TRBJ2-4; D is unclear. This CDR3 comprises 12 residues. V was pared by 9 bases and J by 5 bases, with 11 bases between. CDR3 DNA sequence: TGTGCCAGGTCTAACTCCCAAAACATTCAGTACTTC. As protein: CARSNSQNIQYF.

This clonotype has a handful of counts. The CDR3 is CASSLNPGTIIYNEQFF. The CDR3 nucleotides are TGCGCCAGCAGCCTGAACCCCGGGACTATAATCTACAATGAGCAGTTCTTC. The V and J genes are TRBV5-1 and TRBJ2-1; 7 bases are shared with TRBD2. Per germline, CDR1 SGHRS and CDR2 YFSETQ. The CDR3 contains 17 residues. The V and J ends lost 4 bases and 3 bases, in that order; junction bases with no gene match: 13. Full variable domain (remainder filled in from reference TRBV5-1 and TRBJ2-1): KAGVTQTPRYLIKTRGQQVTLSCSPISGHRSVSWYQQTPGQGLQFLFEYFSETQRNKGNFPGRFSGRQFSNSRSEMNVSTLELGDSALYLCASSLNPGTIIYNEQFFGPGTRLTVL.

This clonotype came up many times. J is TRBJ1-2 and V is TRBV20-1, with D perhaps TRBD1 (5 bases). Germline V gene sequence: CDR1 DFQATT, CDR2 SNEGSKA (reference sequence). The ends were cut back, 6 bases at V and 3 bases at J, with 17 bases in the middle. The CDR3 consists of 14 residues. The CDR3 here is CSAQESGQHYGYTF. CDR3 in DNA: TGCAGTGCGCAGGAGTCGGGGCAGCACTATGGCTACACCTTC.

The chain recombines TRBV10-3 with TRBJ1-1; possibly TRBD1 for D (5 bases). The CDR3 has 11 residues. Looked up from germline, CDR1 is ENHRY and CDR2 is SYGVKD. Trimming cost V 9 bases and J 1 base, with 6 bases left between them. The CDR3 reads CAIQGNTEAFF. The CDR3 DNA follows: TGTGCCATTCAGGGGAACACTGAAGCTTTCTTT.

There are many counts of this clonotype. The J gene is TRBJ2-1, the V gene TRBV20-1; 7 nucleotides align to TRBD2. J gave up 4 bases and V 1 base, and 7 bases lay outside the gene matches. The CDR3 is made up of 15 amino acids. The germline gives CDR1 DFQATT, CDR2 SNEGSKA (reference sequence). The CDR3 DNA sequence: TGCAGTGCTAGAGGCGGGAGTGGGATATACAATGAGCAGTTCTTC. Its protein product is CSARGGSGIYNEQFF.

This chain links TRBV20-1 with TRBJ2-5; D possibly uses TRBD1 or TRBD2 (5 bases each). Trimming pared 6 bases from V and 2 bases from J, leaving 19 bases between. This CDR3 region has 15 residues. CDR1 and CDR2 from the germline V gene are DFQATT and SNEGSKA (reference sequence). The CDR3 reads CSAPGAGTAQETQYF. In nucleotides, the CDR3 is TGCAGTGCCCCCGGGGCCGGGACGGCTCAAGAGACCCAGTACTTC.

The V call is TRBV4-3, the J call TRBJ1-5; TRBD1 agrees at 11 bases. V dropped 0 bases and J dropped 9; count of bases not matched to a gene: 7. The CDR3 contains 16 residues. Germline V gene sequence: CDR1 LGHNA, CDR2 YSLEER. As DNA, the CDR3 is TGCGCCAGCAGCCAAGATAGAGGGACAGGGGGTTTGCCCCAGCATTTT. Translated: CASSQDRGTGGLPQHF.

Regarding this clonotype: This clone may be a read error of a much larger clone one base away. The genes are TRBV28 and TRBJ2-4; a possible D gene is TRBD2 (6 bases). The J call is in doubt because the DNA end fits TRBJ2-7 better. This CDR3 region has 15 residues. The V gene's germline CDR1 is MDHEN and CDR2 SYDVKM. The CDR3 loop reads CTSSLDGSTIYEQYF. CDR3 sequence (DNA): TGTACCAGCAGTTTAGACGGGAGTACGATCTACGAGCAGTACTTC.

This clonotype was seen many times. The CDR3 loop reads CASSHVAEQFF. The CDR3 DNA reads as TGTGCCAGCAGCCATGTAGCGGAGCAGTTCTTC. V gene TRBV3-1 combines with J gene TRBJ2-1; D might be TRBD2 (5 bases). Germline CDR1 reads LGHDT; CDR2 reads YNNKEL (reference sequence). Trimming pared 3 bases from V and 10 bases from J, leaving 7 bases between. This CDR3 comprises 11 residues.

This clonotype was recorded many times. V usage is TRBV6-2 or TRBV6-3 and J usage is TRBJ2-7, with a weak D call TRBD1 (6 bases). The V gene's germline CDR1 is MNHEY and CDR2 SVGEGT. V shed 2 bases and J shed 1 base, with 9 bases lying between them. The CDR3 is made up of 14 amino acids. CDR3 in amino acids: CASSYPTGSYEQYF. Here the CDR3 DNA reads TGTGCCAGCAGTTACCCGACAGGATCCTACGAGCAGTACTTC.

At least ten counts were recorded for this clonotype. The rearrangement uses TRBV7-8 and TRBJ2-3; 10 bases match TRBD1. V dropped 4 bases and J dropped 7; count of bases not matched to a gene: 11. The length of the CDR3 is 16 residues. The germline CDR1 and CDR2 sequences are SGHVS and FQNEAQ. DNA for the CDR3: TGTGCCAGCAGCTCCTACCTACCGGGACAGGGGAATACGCAGTATTTT. This sequence encodes CASSSYLPGQGNTQYF.